This T cell receptor (beta chain) appears in the sequencing data of a study of T-cell memory formation after mild COVID-19. Study-wide points: In second-wave clones peaking day 37, SARS-CoV-2 specificity remained unconfirmed. Contracting clones localized mainly to CM and EM when CD4+ and mainly to EMRA when CD8+.

The CDR3 is 13 residues long. Germline V gene data show CDR1 as DFQATT and CDR2 as SNEGSKA (reference sequence). Trimming shortened V by 0 bases and J by 7 bases, and 12 bases separated the two germline ends. TCRdb reprocessed the 5' RACE reads via MiXCR and lists one record per CDR3 protein. Of a few hundred thousand distinct CDR3 sequences listed, about a sixth are singletons. About this clonotype itself: What it binds is not known.

Sequencing used PBMCs or a T cell subset sorted from them (not recorded which). V usage is TRBV20-1 and J usage is TRBJ2-5, with a tentative D call TRBD2 (7 bases). The origin of this receptor is a man younger than 30 who had mild COVID-19 (a few samples of this study predate the infection). Cell type and time point are not known. CDR3 amino acids: CSAREGGAGTQYF. Here the CDR3 DNA reads TGCAGTGCTAGAGAGGGGGGGGCTGGGACCCAGTACTTC.